This T cell receptor beta chain derives from a study of human T cells and chemical hapten exposure. TCRdb fed the RACE reads into MiXCR, producing one record per CDR3 protein. The repertoire consists of 35,000 to 50,000 distinct CDR3 sequences, with approximately 10% occurring once and the leading ten covering about 5.9%. There are many counts of this clonotype. Its antigen is currently unknown. Study results and limitations: Each of the donors had alopecia, so their immune responses may not resemble those of healthy people.

Specified time point: pre-sensitization, week 0. Sample treatment: therapeutic diphenylcyclopropenone sensitization with weekly scalp DPC. The source of this sequence is a man between 25 and 39 years old with alopecia areata. Some clones in this sample may be carry-over from other donors' samples. The specimen comprised whole blood, sampled in connection with sensitization to the hapten diphenylcyclopropenone (DPC).

This CDR3 reads CASRLSDLNTEAFF. The CDR3, as DNA: TGTGCCAGCAGATTATCTGACCTGAACACTGAAGCTTTCTTT. The chain has TRBV6-5 and TRBJ1-1; D is unclear. CDR3 size: 14 residues. Trimming shortened V by 6 bases and J by 0 bases, and 11 bases separated the two germline ends. CDR1 is MNHEY, CDR2 SVGAGI, per germline.